The 8 T cell receptor beta chains presented below share a single source sample, sequenced in a study of T cells in Graves' hyperthyroidism and ophthalmopathy. Amplification targeted TCR beta CDR3 regions from RNA transcripts. In the first-round RT-PCR of the TCR CDR3, the HTBI primer set was used. TCRdb independently ran MiXCR on the multiplex PCR reads; one entry per CDR3 protein. This sample has more than 550,000 distinct CDR3 sequences; 45% occur once, and the top ten carry about 7.7%. Sequences were obtained from peripheral blood or thyroid tissue (not recorded which). These receptors all come from an adult man with Graves' disease, either hyperthyroidism or ophthalmopathy (not recorded which).

About this clonotype itself: A far more abundant clone sits one base away, making this likely a read error. This rearrangement joins TRBV5-5 to TRBJ1-1, with D hard to call. Trimming cost V 5 bases and J 1 base, with 6 bases left between them. This CDR3 region has 12 residues. Germline V gene lookup returns CDR1 SGHKS and CDR2 YYEKEE (reference sequence). CDR3 amino acids: CASRTPNTEAFF. In DNA form, the CDR3 reads TGTGCCAGCAGGACACCGAACACTGAAGCTTTCTTT.

This chain links TRBV6-6 with TRBJ1-1, with D hard to call. CDR1 and CDR2 (germline): MNHNY, SVGAGI (reference sequence). V was shortened by 6 bases and J by 3 bases, with 11 bases between the two germline ends. This CDR3 has 13 residues. The CDR3 sequence is CASSLWGYTEAFF. CDR3 DNA sequence: TGTGCCAGCAGCCTCTGGGGTTACACTGAAGCTTTCTTT.

This clonotype was found once. The gene calls are TRBV28 and TRBJ2-5, with TRBD1 identical over 10 bases. Trimming cost V 4 bases and J 4 bases; bases outside gene matches: 9. CDR1 MDHEN and CDR2 SYDVKM come from the germline V gene. CDR3 length equals 16 residues. The DNA of the CDR3 is TGTGCCAGCAGTTCGGCGACAGGGGGCCTTACAGAGACCCAGTACTTC. Translating gives CASSSATGGLTETQYF.

This clonotype was seen repeatedly, ten times or more. The chain combines TRBV10-3 with TRBJ2-7; D remains unclear. Germline V CDR1 and CDR2: ENHRY, SYGVKD. V shed 4 bases and J shed 0 bases, with 1 base lying between them. This CDR3 is built from 11 residues. In DNA form, the CDR3 reads TGTGCCATCAGTGCCTCCTACGAGCAGTACTTC. Amino acids: CAISASYEQYF.

At least ten counts were recorded for this clonotype. This chain joins TRBV5-1 and TRBJ1-2, with a possible D match to TRBD1 (5 bases). Trimming pared 3 bases from V and 2 bases from J, leaving 11 bases between. Germline values: CDR1 SGHRS, CDR2 YFSETQ. CDR3 length equals 14 residues. CDR3 sequence reads: CASSWDSVNYGYTF. Written as DNA, the CDR3 is TGCGCCAGCAGCTGGGACTCCGTCAACTATGGCTACACCTTC. The full variable domain, with the rest looked up from reference TRBV5-1 and TRBJ1-2, is KAGVTQTPRYLIKTRGQQVTLSCSPISGHRSVSWYQQTPGQGLQFLFEYFSETQRNKGNFPGRFSGRQFSNSRSEMNVSTLELGDSALYLCASSWDSVNYGYTFGSGTRLTVV.

This clonotype was detected only a few times. V usage is TRBV20-1 and J usage is TRBJ2-7; a possible D gene is TRBD2 (6 bases). The CDR3 runs 12 residues. Germline V gives CDR1 DFQATT, CDR2 SNEGSKA (reference sequence). Trimming removed 3 bases from V and 3 bases from J, with 9 bases in between. The CDR3 sequence is CSARKGGYEQYF. The CDR3 coding sequence is TGCAGTGCTAGGAAGGGAGGCTACGAGCAGTACTTC.

V and J are TRBV2 and TRBJ2-7; 9 bases match TRBD2. Looked up from germline, CDR1 is SNHLY and CDR2 is FYNNEI. The V segment lost 4 bases and the J segment 4 bases; nucleotides outside the gene matches: 8. This CDR3 region has 15 residues. The CDR3 loop reads CASSAVGLAGYEQYF. For the CDR3, the DNA is TGTGCCAGCAGTGCTGTGGGACTAGCTGGTTACGAGCAGTACTTC. Supplemented by reference TRBV2 and TRBJ2-7, the full variable domain reads EPEVTQTPSHQVTQMGQEVILRCVPISNHLYFYWYRQILGQKVEFLVSFYNNEISEKSEIFDDQFSVERPDGSNFTLKIRSTKLEDSAMYFCASSAVGLAGYEQYFGPGTRLTVT.

This clonotype occurred once. The rearrangement joins TRBV7-1 to TRBJ1-1, with D unclear. TRBV7-1 is designated an ORF whose function remains uncertain. The CDR3 sequence is 12 residues long. V was trimmed by 8 bases and J by 6 bases, leaving 13 bases between them. CDR3 nucleotide sequence: TGTGCCAGCGCTCCCCGGTGGGCTGAAGCTTTCTTT. This sequence encodes CASAPRWAEAFF.